This passage covers 15 T cell receptor beta chains from one sample sequenced in a study of human T cells and chemical hapten exposure. TCRdb called the RACE reads again in MiXCR, with one record for every CDR3 protein. The sample records about 400,000 distinct CDR3 sequences, about 6% being singletons. Time point indicated: patch test 2, 6 weeks after DPC sensitization. Treatment here: therapeutic diphenylcyclopropenone sensitization with weekly scalp DPC. The source was whole blood, collected in connection with sensitization to the hapten diphenylcyclopropenone (DPC). All receptors come from a woman under 30 with alopecia areata. Some clones in this sample may be carry-over from other donors' samples.

This clonotype was seen at least ten times. The genes are TRBV12-3 or TRBV12-4 and TRBJ1-1; D remains ambiguous. Between the trimmed V and J ends, which lost 6 bases and 4 bases, there was a span of 15 bases. The CDR3 totals 14 residues. Written as DNA, the CDR3 is TGTGCCAGCAGAACCAGTTGGGATGGCACTGAAGCTTTCTTT. Encoded protein: CASRTSWDGTEAFF.

This clonotype was found a few times. This chain links TRBV20-1 with TRBJ1-4; no clear D gene. CDR1 is DFQATT and CDR2 is SNEGSKA in the germline V gene (reference sequence). This CDR3 contains 14 residues. Deletions cut 0 bases from V and 5 bases from J, with 10 bases between. CDR3 sequence (DNA): TGCAGTGCTAGAGAAGGGTTGAAGAATGAAAAACTGTTTTTT. It specifies CSAREGLKNEKLFF.

In nucleotides, the CDR3 is TGTGCCATCAGTGACTCCAATCCAGGAGGTGAGCAGTACTTC. It encodes CAISDSNPGGEQYF. The chain has TRBV10-3 and TRBJ2-7; tentative D call: TRBD2 (5 bases). The CDR3 covers 14 residues. The ends were cut back, 3 bases at V and 7 bases at J, with 16 bases in the middle. From germline, CDR1 is ENHRY and CDR2 SYGVKD.

In this sample, this clonotype turned up many times. The J gene is TRBJ1-5, the V gene TRBV28; D uncertain. The V end was cut by 4 bases, the J end by 3 bases, with 7 bases between. The CDR3 totals 13 residues. The germline gives CDR1 MDHEN, CDR2 SYDVKM. The CDR3 region has the DNA TGTGCCAGCAGTTCGGGAGTCAATCAGCCCCAGCATTTT. Amino acids: CASSSGVNQPQHF.

This clonotype occurred many times. The chain couples TRBV7-2 to TRBJ1-5; no definite D call. This CDR3 contains 16 residues. Germline V gene sequence: CDR1 SGHTA, CDR2 FQGNSA. V dropped 5 bases and J dropped 9 bases, with 23 bases sitting between them. The CDR3 spells CASSPPEAGSQVPQHF. CDR3 nucleotide sequence: TGTGCCAGCAGCCCCCCCGAGGCCGGCTCCCAAGTGCCCCAGCATTTT. The full variable domain, completed using reference TRBV7-2 and TRBJ1-5, is GAGVSQSPSNKVTEKGKDVELRCDPISGHTALYWYRQSLGQGLEFLIYFQGNSAPDKSGLPSDRFSAERTGGSVSTLTIQRTQQEDSAVYLCASSPPEAGSQVPQHFGDGTRLSIL.

The chain recombines TRBV28 with TRBJ2-7, with 9 bases lining up with TRBD2. This CDR3 contains 17 residues. Germline trimming cut 5 bases from V and 3 bases from J; bases unmatched to any gene: 14. The germline V gene has CDR1 MDHEN and CDR2 SYDVKM. The CDR3 region is CASSPVSGGNPFYEQYF. The CDR3 region has the DNA TGTGCCAGCAGTCCGGTTAGCGGGGGTAACCCTTTCTACGAGCAGTACTTC.

The sample holds many counts of this clonotype. In nucleotides, the CDR3 is TGTGCCAGCAACTCCCAGCGAGGAAACACCATATATTTT. Translated, it gives CASNSQRGNTIYF. V gene TRBV7-9 combines with J gene TRBJ1-3, with D unclear. The germline V and J ends were trimmed by 7 bases and 4 bases, with 11 bases remaining between them. The CDR3 has 13 residues. Germline V gene data show CDR1 as SEHNR and CDR2 as FQNEAQ (reference sequence).

Only one count was recorded for this clonotype. Sequence at one end of the junction differs from germline and may be a read error. The CDR3 DNA follows: TGTACCATCAGTGAGTCTCAACTGGGCTATGGCTACACCTTC. Its protein is CTISESQLGYGYTF. V usage is TRBV10-3 and J usage is TRBJ1-2; D is unresolved. The CDR3 totals 14 residues. Germline loops: CDR1 ENHRY, CDR2 SYGVKD.

The DNA of the CDR3 is TGTGCCAGCCGACTAGCCTCAGGCGCCTACGAGCAGTACTTC. This encodes CASRLASGAYEQYF. This sequence joins TRBV2 and TRBJ2-7; 7 bases are shared with TRBD2. Per the germline V gene, CDR1 is SNHLY and CDR2 is FYNNEI. V was pared by 8 bases and J by 2 bases, with 9 bases of the junction left unmatched. The CDR3 contains 14 residues.

The chain uses TRBV18 and TRBJ1-1, with D perhaps TRBD1 (5 bases). The germline V gene encodes CDR1 KGHSH and CDR2 LQKENI. The CDR3 extends over 14 amino acids. V was trimmed by 6 bases and J by 4 bases, leaving 15 bases between them. The CDR3 coding sequence is TGTGCCAGCTCCCGGGGGGACGGGGGCACTGAAGCTTTCTTT. Its protein product is CASSRGDGGTEAFF. The variable domain in full, with the rest retrieved from reference TRBV18 and TRBJ1-1, is NAGVMQNPRHLVRRRGQEARLRCSPMKGHSHVYWYRQLPEEGLKFMVYLQKENIIDESGMPKERFSAEFPKEGPSILRIQQVVRGDSAAYFCASSRGDGGTEAFFGQGTRLTVV.

This clonotype was seen a handful of times. V and J are TRBV5-1 and TRBJ2-2; a weak D match, TRBD1 (5 bases). The germline V gene encodes CDR1 SGHRS and CDR2 YFSETQ. With 0 bases removed from V and 5 bases from J, the gap between germline ends came to 11 bases. The CDR3 spans 15 residues. The CDR3 bases are TGCGCCAGCAGCTTGGTCGTCAGACAGACCGGGGAGCTGTTTTTT. This sequence encodes CASSLVVRQTGELFF.

V is TRBV6-2 or TRBV6-3 and J is TRBJ1-1, with 9 positions matching TRBD1. The CDR3 sequence is 15 residues long. CDR1 is MNHEY, CDR2 SVGEGT, per germline. J lost 4 bases, V lost 10 bases, and 13 bases had no gene match. The CDR3 loop is CAIKQGAARSTEAFF. CDR3 nucleotides: TGTGCCATAAAACAGGGGGCGGCTAGGAGCACTGAAGCTTTCTTT.

The chain links TRBV2 to TRBJ2-5; TRBD2 matches at 12 bases. Trimming removed 7 bases from V and 6 bases from J; junction bases left unmatched: 9. CDR3 length equals 15 residues. Germline CDR1 is SNHLY and CDR2 is FYNNEI. The CDR3 nucleotides are TGTGCCAGCACCCTGGGACTAGCGGGTCAAAAGACCCAGTACTTC. It encodes CASTLGLAGQKTQYF.

The chain joins TRBV2 to TRBJ2-5; unclear D gene. Trimming stripped 1 base from V and 4 bases from J, with 13 bases between. Germline CDR1 is SNHLY and CDR2 is FYNNEI. The CDR3 loop spans 15 amino acids. CDR3 sequence: CASSEEVGRRETQYF. CDR3 DNA: TGTGCCAGCAGTGAAGAGGTGGGCCGGAGAGAGACCCAGTACTTC.

This clonotype has at least ten counts. The rearrangement joins TRBV5-5 to TRBJ2-1; tentative D call: TRBD2 (6 bases). Trimming shortened V by 4 bases and J by 8 bases, and 19 bases separated the two germline ends. The germline V gene has CDR1 SGHKS and CDR2 YYEKEE (reference sequence). This CDR3 is 15 amino acids long. CDR3 in amino acids: CASSPQRVEVDEQFF. Written as DNA, the CDR3 is TGTGCCAGCAGCCCGCAGCGGGTGGAGGTCGATGAGCAGTTCTTC.